This T cell receptor (beta chain) was sequenced in a study of CD8 T cells in ankylosing spondylitis. Study findings and constraints: Apparently characteristic of ankylosing spondylitis blood was a TCR beta motif (about eight highly homologous variants).

To note about this clonotype: Its antigen remains unknown.

Per germline, CDR1 MNHEY and CDR2 SMNVEV (reference sequence). The CDR3 has 17 residues. The V segment lost 4 bases and the J segment 4 bases; nucleotides outside the gene matches: 12. TCRdb reanalysed the 5' RACE reads using MiXCR and keeps one entry per CDR3 protein. The sample carries just over 300,000 distinct CDR3 sequences, roughly 20% recorded once. Sample: blood, either unsorted or a sorted T cell fraction (not recorded which). The receptor was derived from a female donor with ankylosing spondylitis or in good health (not recorded which). The rearrangement joins TRBV27 to TRBJ2-1; 8 bases map to TRBD2. The chain's CDR3 is CASSSEQLAARYNEQFF. The CDR3 DNA reads TGTGCCAGCAGTTCCGAACAACTAGCGGCCCGGTACAATGAGCAGTTCTTC.